The source of this T cell receptor beta chain is a study of identical twins. The CDR3 has 14 amino acids. Per germline, CDR1 SGHAT and CDR2 FQNNGV. V lost 2 bases and J lost 5, with 12 bases in between. TCRdb reanalysed the 5' RACE reads using MiXCR and keeps one entry per CDR3 protein. The sample lists 200,000 to 250,000 distinct CDR3 sequences, approximately 7.1% occurring once. There are many counts of this clonotype. Another study also made use of these data, one on T cells expressing NK-cell markers.

The clonotype originates from a woman aged 18-35 years in good health. Sequencing used CD8+ T cells sorted from blood. J is TRBJ2-5 and V is TRBV11-2; D is undetermined. Here the CDR3 reads CASSLWGIPETQYF. In DNA form, the CDR3 reads TGTGCCAGCAGCTTATGGGGAATCCCGGAGACCCAGTACTTC.